One and the same sample provided the 30 T cell receptor beta chains below, sequenced in a study of cytomegalovirus exposure and HLA in healthy donors. Vbeta (60) and Jbeta (13) primers were used in the PCR. The method was immunoSEQ multiplex PCR; TCRdb's version includes in-frame clones alone and lacks a portion of them. Reported are approximately 140,000 clones; the ten largest clones contain less than 3%. The sequenced material came from PBMCs. Receptors were obtained from a man aged 35 to 55 in good health and CMV-seronegative.

The rearrangement uses TRBV4-3 and TRBJ2-6; 7 bases line up with TRBD1. The V segment lost 2 bases and the J segment 4 bases; nucleotides outside the gene matches: 5. From germline, CDR1 is LGHNA and CDR2 YSLEER. This CDR3 contains 16 residues. In nucleotides, the CDR3 is TGCGCCAGCAGCCAAAACAGGGGTGTGGGGGCCAACGTCCTGACTTTC. Amino acids: CASSQNRGVGANVLTF.

The chain couples TRBV9 to TRBJ2-1; tentative D call: TRBD1 (6 bases). The CDR3 sequence is 15 residues long. V gave up 3 bases and J gave up 2 bases, with 12 bases separating them. From germline, CDR1 is SGDLS and CDR2 YYNGEE. Written as DNA, the CDR3 is TGTGCCAGCAGCGATAAGGGGGTCGCCTACAATGAGCAGTTCTTC. Translation gives CASSDKGVAYNEQFF.

CDR3 DNA sequence: TGTGCCAGCCGTACAGGGGATACCAGCAATGAGCAGTTCTTC. This sequence encodes CASRTGDTSNEQFF. The chain combines TRBV6-5 with TRBJ2-1; TRBD1 aligns across 7 bases. Trimming took 8 bases from V and 6 from J; bases not matched to a gene: 10. The germline V gene encodes CDR1 MNHEY and CDR2 SVGAGI. The CDR3 length is 14 residues.

V gene TRBV9 combines with J gene TRBJ2-5, with 13 nucleotides matching TRBD2. CDR1 is SGDLS, CDR2 YYNGEE, per germline. The V and J ends lost 2 bases and 4 bases, in that order; junction bases with no gene match: 2. The CDR3 runs 15 residues. The CDR3 loop reads CASSVGTSGVETQYF. The CDR3 DNA reads as TGTGCCAGCAGCGTCGGGACTAGCGGGGTAGAGACCCAGTACTTC.

This sequence joins TRBV5-4 and TRBJ1-6; 7 nucleotides line up with TRBD1. CDR1 is SGHNT and CDR2 is YYREEE in the germline V gene (reference sequence). The junction had 8 bases not matched to a gene; V was cut back by 4 bases and J by 7 bases. The CDR3 consists of 15 residues. CDR3 DNA: TGTGCCAGCAGCCCAGACAGGGCGGGAAATTCACCCCTCCACTTT. This gives the protein CASSPDRAGNSPLHF.

The chain carries TRBV6-4 and TRBJ2-3; 13 bases are shared with TRBD2. V was pared by 5 bases and J by 4 bases, with 3 bases of the junction left unmatched. Germline-derived CDR1 and CDR2 are MRHNA and SNTAGT. The CDR3 totals 15 residues. The CDR3 here is CASSLTSGGADTQYF. Here the CDR3 DNA reads TGTGCCAGCAGTCTTACTAGCGGGGGGGCAGATACGCAGTATTTT.

The rearrangement joins TRBV7-2 to TRBJ2-5; no definite D call. The ends were cut back, 1 base at V and 2 bases at J, with 11 bases in the middle. Germline loops: CDR1 SGHTA, CDR2 FQGNSA. The CDR3 is 15 amino acids. In DNA, the CDR3 is TGTGCCAGCAGCTTAGGTATACAGATTCAAGAGACCCAGTACTTC. Translated, it gives CASSLGIQIQETQYF.

The gene calls are TRBV27 and TRBJ1-4; D ambiguous. The CDR3 spans 15 residues. Trimming took 5 bases from V and 3 from J, leaving 13 bases between them. CDR1 and CDR2 from the germline V gene are MNHEY and SMNVEV (reference sequence). In nucleotides, the CDR3 is TGTGCCAGCAGTCTACTTACAGCACCTAATGAAAAACTGTTTTTT. Protein sequence: CASSLLTAPNEKLFF.

This chain joins TRBV10-1 and TRBJ1-1; D might be TRBD1 (6 bases). Trimming took off 8 bases at V and 6 bases at J, with 13 bases between the two ends. The CDR3 loop spans 12 amino acids. The germline CDR1 and CDR2 sequences are WNHNN and SYGVQD (reference sequence). The CDR3: CASGTYRSEAFF. CDR3 in DNA: TGCGCCAGCGGGACATATCGCTCTGAAGCTTTCTTT.

On this clone itself: The sample contains more than one DNA sequence encoding this CDR3. V is TRBV5-4 and J is TRBJ2-7; 7 nucleotides align to TRBD1. The CDR3 loop spans 14 amino acids. The trim removed 0 bases at V and 2 bases at J, leaving 2 bases unmatched. Germline loops: CDR1 SGHNT, CDR2 YYREEE (reference sequence). CDR3 sequence: CASSLDRGPYEQYF. CDR3 coding DNA: TGTGCCAGCAGCTTGGACAGGGGACCCTACGAGCAGTACTTC.

The chain is built from TRBV5-4 and TRBJ2-7; 8 bases agree with TRBD1. This CDR3 has 16 amino acids. Germline V lookup: CDR1 SGHNT, CDR2 YYREEE (reference sequence). After removal of 0 bases from V and 1 base from J, the junction contained 6 bases not matched to a gene. CDR3 sequence: CASSLGGTGGSYEQYF. The CDR3 DNA sequence: TGTGCCAGCAGCTTGGGGGGAACAGGGGGGTCCTACGAGCAGTACTTC.

The chain couples TRBV12-5 to TRBJ1-2; D perhaps matches TRBD1 (5 bases). This CDR3 spans 13 amino acids. CDR1 and CDR2 from the germline V gene are LGHNT and FRNRAP. Deletions cut 1 base from V and 7 bases from J, with 10 bases between. CDR3 residues: CASGLGTMGGYTF. The CDR3 DNA reads as TGTGCTAGTGGTTTGGGGACAATGGGTGGCTACACCTTC.

The rearrangement links TRBV9 to TRBJ1-4; D call uncertain. Germline V gene data show CDR1 as SGDLS and CDR2 as YYNGEE. V lost 3 bases to trimming and J lost 6 bases, with 12 bases between them. The CDR3 is 14 amino acids. CDR3 amino acids: CASSGGVEYEKLFF. Written as DNA, the CDR3 is TGTGCCAGCAGCGGGGGAGTGGAGTATGAAAAACTGTTTTTT.

The chain recombines TRBV9 with TRBJ2-7; D might be TRBD1 (5 bases). Germline CDR1 is SGDLS and CDR2 is YYNGEE. V was cut by 0 bases and J by 4 bases, with 17 bases left in between. This CDR3 is built from 16 residues. In nucleotides, the CDR3 is TGTGCCAGCAGCGTAGACAAAGGGGTCGTCCCTTACGAGCAGTACTTC. Translating gives CASSVDKGVVPYEQYF.

This sequence joins TRBV15 and TRBJ1-2; 8 bases line up with TRBD1. This CDR3 contains 15 residues. V shed 2 bases, J shed 0 bases, and the junction held 2 bases outside the gene matches. In germline, CDR1 is LNHNV, CDR2 YYDKDF (reference sequence). CDR3 sequence reads: CATSRRQGTNYGYTF. The DNA of the CDR3 is TGTGCCACCAGCAGACGACAGGGGACTAACTATGGCTACACCTTC.

The chain uses TRBV5-6 and TRBJ1-6, with D maybe TRBD1 (5 bases). Germline V gives CDR1 SGHDT, CDR2 YYEEEE. With 1 base removed from V and 10 bases from J, the gap between germline ends came to 12 bases. CDR3 length equals 14 residues. The DNA for the CDR3 is TGTGCCAGCAGCTTGTCTAGGGGTCGCTCACCCCTCCACTTT. The encoded protein is CASSLSRGRSPLHF. Full variable domain (rest looked up from reference TRBV5-6 and TRBJ1-6): DAGVTQSPTHLIKTRGQQVTLRCSPKSGHDTVSWYQQALGQGPQFIFQYYEEEERQRGNFPDRFSGHQFPNYSSELNVNALLLGDSALYLCASSLSRGRSPLHFGNGTRLTVT.

V and J are TRBV2 and TRBJ1-2; a possible D gene is TRBD1 (6 bases). The V and J ends lost 8 bases and 2 bases respectively, with 15 bases between them. CDR1 is SNHLY, CDR2 FYNNEI, per germline. This CDR3 comprises 14 residues. CDR3: CASGDYRVNYGYTF. CDR3 in DNA: TGTGCCAGCGGGGACTACAGGGTAAACTATGGCTACACCTTC.

The chain employs TRBV7-3 and TRBJ2-7; 11 bases line up with TRBD1. Unmatched junction bases numbered 6, after V lost 2 bases and J lost 6 bases. CDR1 is SGHTA, CDR2 FQGTGA, per germline. CDR3 length: 15 amino acids. This chain's CDR3 is CASSLSGTGGLEQYF. The CDR3 DNA reads TGTGCCAGCAGCTTATCAGGGACAGGGGGGCTCGAGCAGTACTTC.

The chain is built from TRBV19 and TRBJ1-2; 8 nucleotides line up with TRBD1. V shed 6 bases and J 4 bases; nucleotides not matched to a gene: 7. CDR1 and CDR2 from the germline V gene are LNHDA and SQIVND (reference sequence). This CDR3 region has 14 residues. The CDR3 nucleotides read TGTGCCAGTAGCTCGACAGGGGAGGCCTATGGCTACACCTTC. Translation gives CASSSTGEAYGYTF.

The chain combines TRBV7-2 with TRBJ1-1, with D possibly being TRBD1 (6 bases). This CDR3 is 14 amino acids long. Germline-derived CDR1 and CDR2 are SGHTA and FQGNSA. Deletions cut 6 bases from V and 2 bases from J, with 13 bases between. The CDR3 is CASRTGLPNTEAFF. The CDR3 DNA is TGTGCCAGCAGAACAGGGCTACCAAACACTGAAGCTTTCTTT.

The chain is built from TRBV7-2 and TRBJ1-4; maybe TRBD1 (5 bases). The CDR3 consists of 15 residues. With 1 base removed from V and 6 bases from J, the gap between germline ends came to 12 bases. Looked up from germline, CDR1 is SGHTA and CDR2 is FQGNSA. The CDR3 coding sequence is TGTGCCAGCAGCTTAGACCGGGTGGGGCATGAAAAACTGTTTTTT. Amino acids: CASSLDRVGHEKLFF.

This chain uses TRBV5-4 with TRBJ2-7; 7 positions match TRBD1. Germline assignment: CDR1 SGHNT and CDR2 YYREEE (reference sequence). This CDR3 contains 16 residues. V shed 5 bases, J shed 1 base, and the junction held 12 bases outside the gene matches. CDR3 in DNA: TGTGCCAGCAGGCCATACACAGGGGCGAGATCCTACGAGCAGTACTTC. Its protein product is CASRPYTGARSYEQYF.

This chain links TRBV4-1 with TRBJ2-5; 12 bases match TRBD2. The J segment lost 5 bases and the V segment lost 5 bases, leaving 6 bases of the junction unmatched. The CDR3 is 15 amino acids. Germline lookup yields CDR1 MGHRA and CDR2 YSYEKL. CDR3 bases: TGCGCCAGCAGCGGTCGGACTAGCGGGGTTGAGACCCAGTACTTC. Amino acids: CASSGRTSGVETQYF.

For the CDR3, the DNA is TGTGCCAGCAGTTACTTGACAGGGATAAATGAAAAACTGTTTTTT. It yields the protein CASSYLTGINEKLFF. The chain is built from TRBV6-6 and TRBJ1-4; 7 bases align to TRBD1. The V gene end was trimmed by 1 base and the J gene end by 5 bases; junction bases not matched to a gene: 4. The CDR3 loop spans 15 amino acids. Germline V gene sequence: CDR1 MNHNY, CDR2 SVGAGI (reference sequence).

This rearrangement joins TRBV5-1 to TRBJ1-1; TRBD1 agrees at 7 bases. CDR1 SGHRS and CDR2 YFSETQ come from the germline V gene. The J segment lost 1 base and the V segment lost 4 bases, leaving 10 bases of the junction unmatched. The CDR3 runs 16 residues. The CDR3 spells CASSRAGGPSNTEAFF. For the CDR3, the DNA is TGCGCCAGCAGCCGAGCAGGGGGTCCGTCGAACACTGAAGCTTTCTTT.

The chain employs TRBV15 and TRBJ1-1; TRBD1 matches 8 bases. Per the germline V gene, CDR1 is LNHNV and CDR2 is YYDKDF (reference sequence). This CDR3 is built from 14 residues. With 4 bases clipped from V and 6 bases from J, the junction kept 7 bases outside the gene matches. The CDR3 nucleotides are TGTGCCACCAGCACTAACAGGGGGTACGCTGAAGCTTTCTTT. Protein product: CATSTNRGYAEAFF.

The V and J genes are TRBV18 and TRBJ1-5, with D maybe TRBD1 (6 bases). The V end lost 2 bases, the J end lost 9 bases, and 11 bases lay between the germline ends. Looked up from germline, CDR1 is KGHSH and CDR2 is LQKENI. CDR3 length: 13 residues. The CDR3 spells CASSPNRDGPQHF. The CDR3 region has the DNA TGTGCCAGCTCACCAAACAGGGACGGGCCCCAGCATTTT.

V gene TRBV27 combines with J gene TRBJ2-6; 7 nucleotides align to TRBD1. V lost 6 bases to trimming and J lost 1 base; unmatched junction nucleotides: 12. There are 18 residues in the CDR3. CDR1 and CDR2 from the germline V gene are MNHEY and SMNVEV (reference sequence). The CDR3 coding sequence is TGTGCCAGCAGCAGGGACAGTCGATCTTATTCTGGGGCCAACGTCCTGACTTTC. Residues: CASSRDSRSYSGANVLTF.

The J gene is TRBJ2-2, the V gene TRBV28; D gene uncertain. With 3 bases removed from V and 2 bases from J, the gap between germline ends came to 16 bases. Looked up from germline, CDR1 is MDHEN and CDR2 is SYDVKM. This CDR3 contains 17 residues. The DNA for the CDR3 is TGTGCCAGCAGTTTGGTCCCATTGGGCAGAAACACCGGGGAGCTGTTTTTT. This encodes CASSLVPLGRNTGELFF.

The gene calls are TRBV6-5 and TRBJ2-7; possibly TRBD1 for D (6 bases). V gave up 0 bases and J gave up 1 base, with 13 bases separating them. CDR1 is MNHEY and CDR2 is SVGAGI in the germline V gene. CDR3 size: 16 residues. The CDR3 loop is CASSYSTGDMSYEQYF. The CDR3 DNA follows: TGTGCCAGCAGTTACTCAACCGGGGACATGTCCTACGAGCAGTACTTC.